The rows below give T cell receptor beta chains drawn from one sample of a study of Ad26.COV2.S vaccination and SARS-CoV-2 variants. Generated by immunoSEQ multiplex PCR, the TCRdb table keeps only in-frame clones and is missing some. This table has 400,000 to 450,000 clones, 90% appearing once. The sequenced sample was peripheral blood, obtained in a trial of Ad26.COV2.S vaccine versus placebo. The receptors here all came from a person aged 18-65 years who received the Ad26.COV2.S COVID-19 vaccine or a placebo. Each CDR3 is given with its conserved first and last residue. Fields, in order: CDR3 DNA, CDR3 protein, D gene, J gene, clone size, V gene. The D gene is left open where the match is weak. A clone size is listed for some rows: how often the clone was seen (once, few, many), or a class if it is expanded.

CDR3 DNA: TGTGCCAGCAGCTTGGTTTGGTGGGTCCTAGTATCCTACAATGAGCAGTTCTTC
CDR3 protein: CASSLVWWVLVSYNEQFF
D gene: NA
J gene: TRBJ2-1
clone size: NA
V gene: TRBV5-5

CDR3 DNA: TGCGCCAGCAGCCAAGTTGAGTGGGGACCCAGCGGGAGGGCCTTTCCGACCTACGAGCAGTACTTC
CDR3 protein: CASSQVEWGPSGRAFPTYEQYF
D gene: TRBD2
J gene: TRBJ2-7
clone size: NA
V gene: TRBV4-3

CDR3 DNA: TGTGCCAGCTCACCACTGGCCGGGACTAGCGGCTACGAGCAGTACTTC
CDR3 protein: CASSPLAGTSGYEQYF
D gene: TRBD2
J gene: TRBJ2-7
clone size: NA
V gene: TRBV18

CDR3 DNA: TGTGCCAGCAAGCGTAGTTCCACCGGTCCGCAGTATTTT
CDR3 protein: CASKRSSTGPQYF
D gene: NA
J gene: TRBJ2-3
clone size: NA
V gene: TRBV9

CDR3 DNA: TGTGCCAGCAGCAGACAGGGAGAGACCCAGTACTTC
CDR3 protein: CASSRQGETQYF
D gene: NA
J gene: TRBJ2-5
clone size: NA
V gene: TRBV21-1

CDR3 DNA: TGCGCCAGCAGCAGGGAGGGTCTTATGGGTGAAGCTTTCTTT
CDR3 protein: CASSREGLMGEAFF
D gene: NA
J gene: TRBJ1-1
clone size: NA
V gene: TRBV5-1

CDR3 DNA: TGTGCCAGCTCACCCCCGCCGGCGGGGGATACGCAGTATTTT
CDR3 protein: CASSPPPAGDTQYF
D gene: NA
J gene: TRBJ2-3
clone size: NA
V gene: TRBV18

CDR3 DNA: TGCGCCAGCAGCTTGGCCGGGAATAAGCAGTTCTTC
CDR3 protein: CASSLAGNKQFF
D gene: NA
J gene: TRBJ2-1
clone size: few
V gene: TRBV5-1

CDR3 DNA: TGTGCCAGCAGTCCCCGGGACAGACACAATCAGCCCCAGCATTTT
CDR3 protein: CASSPRDRHNQPQHF
D gene: TRBD1
J gene: TRBJ1-5
clone size: NA
V gene: TRBV6-5

CDR3 DNA: TGCGCCAGCAGCCAAGTTCCCCCACAACCTGACAGAGCCCCATTGGGTCAGCCCCAGCATTTT
CDR3 protein: CASSQVPPQPDRAPLGQPQHF
D gene: NA
J gene: TRBJ1-5
clone size: NA
V gene: TRBV4-3

CDR3 DNA: TGCGCCAGCAGCCAAGGGCCCGACAGGGGGCTTGGAAACACCATATATTTT
CDR3 protein: CASSQGPDRGLGNTIYF
D gene: TRBD1
J gene: TRBJ1-3
clone size: few
V gene: TRBV4-3

CDR3 DNA: TGTGCCTGGAGCATCGCCCAGGTCGATGAGCAGTTCTTC
CDR3 protein: CAWSIAQVDEQFF
D gene: NA
J gene: TRBJ2-1
clone size: NA
V gene: TRBV30

CDR3 DNA: TGTGCCAGCAGATACGGGCCGTCAGGGAATGAAAAACTGTTTTTT
CDR3 protein: CASRYGPSGNEKLFF
D gene: NA
J gene: TRBJ1-4
clone size: NA
V gene: TRBV6-5

CDR3 DNA: TGTGCCAGCAGCTTGACAGCTAATCAGCCCCAGCATTTT
CDR3 protein: CASSLTANQPQHF
D gene: NA
J gene: TRBJ1-5
clone size: NA
V gene: TRBV5-6

CDR3 DNA: TGTGCCAGTAGTCTAAGGGACAGGGAGGAGCTGTTTTTT
CDR3 protein: CASSLRDREELFF
D gene: TRBD1
J gene: TRBJ2-2
clone size: NA
V gene: TRBV19

CDR3 DNA: TGTGCCAGCAGTAGTCCGAGCTCTGGAAACACCATATATTTT
CDR3 protein: CASSSPSSGNTIYF
D gene: NA
J gene: TRBJ1-3
clone size: NA
V gene: TRBV25-1

CDR3 DNA: TGTGCCAGCAGTGAGTCGGGACAAAACTATGGCTACACCTTC
CDR3 protein: CASSESGQNYGYTF
D gene: NA
J gene: TRBJ1-2
clone size: NA
V gene: TRBV25-1

CDR3 DNA: TGTGCCAGCAGTTTAACTAGCGGGAGGGCCGGCAATGAGCAGTTCTTC
CDR3 protein: CASSLTSGRAGNEQFF
D gene: TRBD2
J gene: TRBJ2-1
clone size: NA
V gene: TRBV27

CDR3 DNA: TGTGCCAGCAGCCATAAGGGCGGGCAGACTTCCTCTGGGGCCAACGTCCTGACTTTC
CDR3 protein: CASSHKGGQTSSGANVLTF
D gene: NA
J gene: TRBJ2-6
clone size: NA
V gene: TRBV13

CDR3 DNA: TGTGCCTGGAGTGTACATGGGGTACCCTATGGCTACACCTTC
CDR3 protein: CAWSVHGVPYGYTF
D gene: NA
J gene: TRBJ1-2
clone size: once
V gene: TRBV30

CDR3 DNA: TGTGCCAGCAGTGCTGATAGGGCCCGCAATCAGCCCCAGCATTTT
CDR3 protein: CASSADRARNQPQHF
D gene: NA
J gene: TRBJ1-5
clone size: NA
V gene: TRBV2

CDR3 DNA: TGTGCCAGCAGCCCCAAGCGGGAGTTGGAGACCCAGTACTTC
CDR3 protein: CASSPKRELETQYF
D gene: TRBD2
J gene: TRBJ2-5
clone size: NA
V gene: TRBV7-3

CDR3 DNA: TGTGCCAGCAGCCCCGGGACTAGGTACTACGAGCAGTACTTC
CDR3 protein: CASSPGTRYYEQYF
D gene: TRBD2
J gene: TRBJ2-7
clone size: NA
V gene: TRBV27

CDR3 DNA: TGTGCCAGCAGTTACTCTGGTGTGGGGTGGGATCAGCCCCAGCATTTT
CDR3 protein: CASSYSGVGWDQPQHF
D gene: NA
J gene: TRBJ1-5
clone size: NA
V gene: TRBV6-5

CDR3 DNA: TGTGCCAGCAGCCCGGGACAGAACAATCAGCCCCAGCATTTT
CDR3 protein: CASSPGQNNQPQHF
D gene: TRBD1
J gene: TRBJ1-5
clone size: few
V gene: TRBV2

CDR3 DNA: TGTGCCAGCTCACCAAGAGGACAGGGGGTCTCCGAGCAGTACTTC
CDR3 protein: CASSPRGQGVSEQYF
D gene: TRBD1
J gene: TRBJ2-7
clone size: NA
V gene: TRBV18

CDR3 DNA: TGCGCCAGCAGCCCTAGAGGGGGATCCAGCGACGAGCAGTACTTC
CDR3 protein: CASSPRGGSSDEQYF
D gene: NA
J gene: TRBJ2-7
clone size: NA
V gene: TRBV4-3

CDR3 DNA: TGTGCCAGCAGTTTTCGGGACAAATTGAACACTGAAGCTTTCTTT
CDR3 protein: CASSFRDKLNTEAFF
D gene: NA
J gene: TRBJ1-1
clone size: NA
V gene: TRBV27

CDR3 DNA: TGTGCCAGCAGTCCCATGATTAAGCAGTACTTC
CDR3 protein: CASSPMIKQYF
D gene: NA
J gene: TRBJ2-7
clone size: NA
V gene: TRBV28